The subject of this entry is one TCR beta chain. Its antigen is still unknown. A much larger clone lies a single base off, so this may be a read error. This entry comes from a study of T cell repertoires in cytomegalovirus infection. The wider study: Public TCR beta signatures were indicative of both CMV infection and a matching HLA type.

Study-wide results and caveats: Summed frequency of shared TCR beta families picked out CMV carriers who also had the relevant HLA. What dominated the ex vivo response were HLA-C-restricted CMV-specific TCR beta clonotypes.

The V gene's germline CDR1 is SGHVT and CDR2 SQSDAQ. The CDR3 runs 17 residues. TCRdb re-derived calls from the reads in MiXCR, one entry per CDR3 protein. The sample yields a few hundred thousand distinct CDR3 sequences, about a sixth seen once. The sequencing sample was made of CD8+ T cells from PBMCs. The chain links TRBV7-4 to TRBJ1-1; a possible D gene is TRBD1 (5 bases). The sequence derives from a human donor in good health (CMV status not recorded). Some clones in this sample may be carry-over from other donors' samples. CDR3 loop: CASSFPTEGQGAIEAIF. In DNA, the CDR3 is TGTGCCAGCAGCTTTCCTACCGAGGGCCAGGGAGCTATTGAAGCTATCTTT.